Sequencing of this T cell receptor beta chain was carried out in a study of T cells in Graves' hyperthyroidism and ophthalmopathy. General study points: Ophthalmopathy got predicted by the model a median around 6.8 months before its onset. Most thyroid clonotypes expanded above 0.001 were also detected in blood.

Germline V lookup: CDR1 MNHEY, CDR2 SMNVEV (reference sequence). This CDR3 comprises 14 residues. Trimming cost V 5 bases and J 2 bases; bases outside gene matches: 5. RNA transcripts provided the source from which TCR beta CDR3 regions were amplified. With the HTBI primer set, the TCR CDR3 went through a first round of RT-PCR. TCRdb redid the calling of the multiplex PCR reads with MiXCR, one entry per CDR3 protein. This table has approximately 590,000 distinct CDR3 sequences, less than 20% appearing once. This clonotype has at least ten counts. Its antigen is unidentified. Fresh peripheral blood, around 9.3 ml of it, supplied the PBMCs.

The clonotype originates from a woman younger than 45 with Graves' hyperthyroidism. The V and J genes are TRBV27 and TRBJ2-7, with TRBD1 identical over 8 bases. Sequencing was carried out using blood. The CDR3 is CASSNRGWTYEQYF. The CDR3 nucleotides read TGTGCCAGCAGTAACAGGGGGTGGACCTACGAGCAGTACTTC.